This TCR beta chain is drawn from a study of T cell changes during pregnancy in multiple sclerosis. V gave up 3 bases and J gave up 6 bases; unmatched junction bases: 7. The germline gives CDR1 KGHSH, CDR2 LQKENI. This CDR3 is 15 amino acids long. The method was immunoSEQ multiplex PCR; TCRdb's version includes in-frame clones alone and lacks a portion of them. The sample consists of 25,000 to 35,000 clones, 90% of them appearing once. Sequenced material: CD4+ T cells from peripheral blood mononuclear cells, taken in the third trimester of pregnancy. The chain uses TRBV18 and TRBJ2-2; 7 bases align to TRBD1. The source of this sequence is a female donor in good health, enrolled as a control in a pregnancy study. The CDR3, as DNA: TGTGCCAGCTCACCCGGACAGGTCGTTCCCGGGGAGCTGTTTTTT. As protein: CASSPGQVVPGELFF.